The 30 T cell receptor beta chains below all came from one sample that was sequenced in a study of CD8+ T cells in alopecia areata. Treatment in this sample: oral pan-JAK inhibitor, 5-10 mg twice daily. RNA was isolated and reverse transcribed to cDNA, the sequencing template. The data were produced by immunoSEQ multiplex PCR, yet TCRdb's version contains in-frame clones alone and is incomplete. Of about 200,000 clones in the sample, roughly 60% were seen once. Sequencing was performed on CD4+ T cells sorted from blood, taken at week 24, from a patient treated with tofacitinib. These receptors all come from a human donor with alopecia areata.

This clone was detected a few times. V usage is TRBV28 and J usage is TRBJ2-2; possibly TRBD2 for D (5 bases). The ends were cut back, 7 bases at V and 2 bases at J, with 8 bases in the middle. The germline V gene has CDR1 MDHEN and CDR2 SYDVKM. The CDR3 consists of 13 residues. The CDR3: CASNPGNTGELFF. The CDR3 nucleotides are TGTGCCAGCAATCCGGGAAACACCGGGGAGCTGTTTTTT.

This clone was recorded many times. The genes are TRBV5-1 and TRBJ2-3; D may be TRBD2 (6 bases). Per the germline V gene, CDR1 is SGHRS and CDR2 is YFSETQ. Between the trimmed V and J ends, which lost 4 bases and 2 bases, there was a span of 11 bases. The CDR3 covers 14 residues. CDR3 sequence: CASSPVAVTDTQYF. CDR3 sequence (DNA): TGCGCCAGCAGCCCTGTAGCGGTCACAGATACGCAGTATTTT.

V gene TRBV7-2 combines with J gene TRBJ2-2; 8 bases align to TRBD1. Germline V lookup: CDR1 SGHTA, CDR2 FQGNSA. The CDR3 sequence is 13 residues long. The V and J ends lost 10 bases and 5 bases, in that order; junction bases with no gene match: 6. CDR3 DNA: TGTGCCACGGACAGGGTTCGGACCGGGGAGCTGTTTTTT. Amino acid sequence: CATDRVRTGELFF.

This rearrangement joins TRBV18 to TRBJ2-5, with TRBD2 matching over 9 bases. There are 19 residues in the CDR3. Germline assignment: CDR1 KGHSH and CDR2 LQKENI. The trim removed 2 bases at V and 3 bases at J, leaving 16 bases unmatched. The CDR3 DNA reads as TGTGCCAGCTCACCATACCCCTCGCGTTTAGCGGGGGCAAAAGAGACCCAGTACTTC. It encodes CASSPYPSRLAGAKETQYF.

The rearrangement uses TRBV7-9 and TRBJ1-4, with D unclear. Germline CDR1 and CDR2: SEHNR and FQNEAQ (reference sequence). The CDR3 is made up of 11 amino acids. Trimming stripped 5 bases from V and 5 bases from J, with 3 bases between. In DNA, the CDR3 is TGTGCCAGCAGCCAGAATGAAAAACTGTTTTTT. The encoded protein is CASSQNEKLFF.

This chain links TRBV9 with TRBJ1-2; TRBD1 agrees at 9 bases. Trimming removed 4 bases from V and 4 bases from J; junction bases left unmatched: 11. This CDR3 is built from 16 residues. The V gene's germline CDR1 is SGDLS and CDR2 YYNGEE. The CDR3 protein is CASSPPEGGQGYGYTF. CDR3 bases: TGTGCCAGCAGCCCCCCCGAGGGGGGACAGGGCTATGGCTACACCTTC.

This clone was recorded only once. The chain employs TRBV28 and TRBJ2-7, with 14 bases fitting TRBD2. J lost 4 bases, V lost 2 bases, and 19 bases had no gene match. The CDR3 has 21 amino acids. Per germline, CDR1 MDHEN and CDR2 SYDVKM. The CDR3: CASSLVNLFAGTSGRKYEQYF. CDR3 sequence (DNA): TGTGCCAGCAGTTTAGTCAATTTGTTCGCGGGGACTAGCGGGAGAAAGTACGAGCAGTACTTC.

V and J are TRBV29-1 and TRBJ1-2, with 8 bases that match TRBD1. The germline V gene encodes CDR1 SQVTM and CDR2 ANQGSEA. V lost 5 bases and J lost 6; bases outside the gene matches: 5. The CDR3 extends over 12 amino acids. CDR3 sequence reads: CSVLRGRDGYTF. The CDR3 DNA reads as TGCAGCGTTCTCAGGGGGCGGGATGGCTACACCTTC.

This clone was detected only once. The chain couples TRBV19 to TRBJ2-7; D ambiguous. In germline, CDR1 is LNHDA, CDR2 SQIVND (reference sequence). The CDR3 has 12 amino acids. Trimming cost V 4 bases and J 4 bases, with 8 bases left between them. CDR3 protein: CASSRSRYEQYF. For the CDR3, the DNA is TGTGCCAGTAGTAGGAGCAGGTACGAGCAGTACTTC.

The chain employs TRBV19 and TRBJ2-4, with D possibly matching TRBD2 (5 bases). The CDR3 has 12 amino acids. Germline V gene sequence: CDR1 LNHDA, CDR2 SQIVND (reference sequence). V lost 3 bases, J lost 6 bases, and 6 bases lay in between. CDR3 DNA sequence: TGTGCCAGTAGTATCGGGATAAACATTCAGTACTTC. This gives the protein CASSIGINIQYF.

The V call is TRBV6-5, the J call TRBJ2-3; 8 nucleotides align to TRBD2. This CDR3 comprises 14 residues. Germline CDR1 MNHEY, CDR2 SVGAGI. V lost 7 bases, J lost 4 bases, and 7 bases stayed unmatched. The chain's CDR3 is CASTLKAGADTQYF. The CDR3 DNA follows: TGTGCCAGCACCCTAAAAGCGGGGGCAGATACGCAGTATTTT.

The chain couples TRBV29-1 to TRBJ1-1, with 7 bases lining up with TRBD1. The CDR3 runs 12 residues. Trimming removed 4 bases from V and 8 bases from J; junction bases left unmatched: 7. Germline-derived CDR1 and CDR2 are SQVTM and ANQGSEA. The CDR3 sequence is CSVVWDSPEAFF. The CDR3 DNA reads TGCAGCGTTGTCTGGGACAGCCCAGAAGCTTTCTTT.

The V and J genes are TRBV11-2 and TRBJ2-5; 7 nucleotides agree with TRBD1. Germline-derived CDR1 and CDR2 are SGHAT and FQNNGV. The junction had 9 bases not matched to a gene; V was cut back by 6 bases and J by 5 bases. This CDR3 region has 14 residues. The CDR3 DNA is TGTGCCAGCAGTCTAGGGGGCCTGGGGGAGACCCAGTACTTC. Translation: CASSLGGLGETQYF. The variable domain in full, completed from reference TRBV11-2 and TRBJ2-5, reads EAGVAQSPRYKIIEKRQSVAFWCNPISGHATLYWYQQILGQGPKLLIQFQNNGVVDDSQLPKDRFSAERLKGVDSTLKIQPAKLEDSAVYLCASSLGGLGETQYFGPGTRLLVL.

The V call is TRBV14, the J call TRBJ2-2, with no clear D. The CDR3 has 12 amino acids. The germline V gene encodes CDR1 SGHDN and CDR2 FVKESK. The V gene lost 4 bases and the J gene lost 7 bases, with 7 bases spanning the gap. CDR3 region: CASSPLLGELFF. As DNA, the CDR3 is TGTGCCAGCAGCCCTTTGCTCGGGGAGCTGTTTTTT.

The chain couples TRBV25-1 to TRBJ2-5, with TRBD2 identical over 7 bases. In germline, CDR1 is MGHDK, CDR2 SYGVNS. The trim removed 3 bases at V and 3 bases at J, leaving 4 bases unmatched. The CDR3 totals 14 residues. CDR3 amino acids: CASSDPGLKETQYF. The DNA of the CDR3 is TGTGCCAGCAGTGACCCGGGACTAAAAGAGACCCAGTACTTC.

The rearrangement uses TRBV27 and TRBJ2-5; D perhaps matches TRBD2 (6 bases). This CDR3 is 12 amino acids long. V lost 5 bases and J lost 7, with 11 bases in between. Germline CDR1 MNHEY, CDR2 SMNVEV (reference sequence). The CDR3 region has the DNA TGTGCCAGCAGTCCCCCAGCGGGGACCCAGTACTTC. This encodes CASSPPAGTQYF.

The chain carries TRBV29-1 and TRBJ2-5, with a weak D call TRBD2 (6 bases). The length of the CDR3 is 15 residues. CDR1 is SQVTM, CDR2 ANQGSEA, per germline. V lost 6 bases and J 2 bases, leaving 19 bases between the germline ends. The CDR3 DNA is TGCAGCGTCTCCCACTCGGGGGAATTACAAGAGACCCAGTACTTC. The encoded protein is CSVSHSGELQETQYF.

The CDR3 is CASRREGEGNSNQPQHF. Written as DNA, the CDR3 is TGTGCCAGCAGGAGAGAAGGGGAAGGTAATAGCAATCAGCCCCAGCATTTT. This chain joins TRBV2 and TRBJ1-5; tentatively, D is TRBD1 (5 bases). The V gene lost 6 bases and the J gene lost 0 bases, with 18 bases spanning the gap. The CDR3 loop spans 17 amino acids. Germline values: CDR1 SNHLY, CDR2 FYNNEI.

The chain has TRBV9 and TRBJ2-1; 10 bases are shared with TRBD1. Germline trimming cut 2 bases from V and 7 bases from J; bases unmatched to any gene: 15. Germline V gene sequence: CDR1 SGDLS, CDR2 YYNGEE. This CDR3 is built from 18 residues. The CDR3 DNA reads as TGTGCCAGCAGCGTCTCGCCCACCGTCGGGACAGGGGAGAATGAGCAGTTCTTC. Translated: CASSVSPTVGTGENEQFF. Complete variable domain (other parts from reference TRBV9 and TRBJ2-1): DSGVTQTPKHLITATGQRVTLRCSPRSGDLSVYWYQQSLDQGLQFLIQYYNGEERAKGNILERFSAQQFPDLHSELNLSSLELGDSALYFCASSVSPTVGTGENEQFFGPGTRLTVL.

This chain joins TRBV7-9 and TRBJ2-7, with a weak D call TRBD2 (6 bases). V was clipped by 4 bases and J by 7 bases, with 14 bases between them. The CDR3 totals 13 residues. Germline CDR1 and CDR2: SEHNR and FQNEAQ (reference sequence). The CDR3 sequence: CASSSLPGTEQYF. In nucleotides, the CDR3 is TGTGCCAGCAGCTCATTACCCGGGACTGAGCAGTACTTC. Combining the CDR3 with reference TRBV7-9 and TRBJ2-7 gives the whole variable domain DTGVSQNPRHKITKRGQNVTFRCDPISEHNRLYWYRQTLGQGPEFLTYFQNEAQLEKSRLLSDRFSAERPKGSFSTLEIQRTEQGDSAMYLCASSSLPGTEQYFGPGTRLTVT.

This sequence joins TRBV7-2 and TRBJ1-2; D possibly corresponds to TRBD1 (5 bases). The CDR3 has 16 residues. Trimming pared 0 bases from V and 8 bases from J, leaving 19 bases between. CDR1 SGHTA and CDR2 FQGNSA come from the germline V gene. The CDR3 sequence is CASSLAPTGRGEGYTF. DNA of the CDR3: TGTGCCAGCAGCTTAGCGCCAACCGGTCGGGGGGAAGGCTACACCTTC.

The V and J genes are TRBV19 and TRBJ1-2; D might be TRBD1 (5 bases). Germline V gives CDR1 LNHDA, CDR2 SQIVND (reference sequence). Trimming took off 5 bases at V and 1 base at J, with 11 bases between the two ends. This CDR3 spans 14 amino acids. The CDR3 nucleotides are TGTGCCAGTAGTGCGGGGACCGGTAACTATGGCTACACCTTC. Translation gives CASSAGTGNYGYTF.

Worth noting for this clone: Relative to the germline gene, one junction end is altered; a read error may explain this. The chain uses TRBV7-9 and TRBJ2-1; possibly TRBD2 for D (6 bases). The length of the CDR3 is 13 residues. The germline V gene has CDR1 SEHNR and CDR2 FQNEAQ (reference sequence). This CDR3 is CASSLTHPGVELF. Here the CDR3 DNA reads TGTGCCAGCAGCTTAACCCACCCGGGGGTGGAGCTCTTC.

J is TRBJ1-2 and V is TRBV5-1; D perhaps matches TRBD1 (5 bases). The germline V gene encodes CDR1 SGHRS and CDR2 YFSETQ. The CDR3 spans 14 residues. The V and J ends lost 0 bases and 6 bases respectively, with 12 bases between them. In DNA, the CDR3 is TGCGCCAGCAGCTTGGCCGCAGGGCGGGATGGCTACACCTTC. Its protein product is CASSLAAGRDGYTF.

This chain connects TRBV18 to TRBJ2-3; D is uncertain. This CDR3 region has 12 residues. The germline CDR1 and CDR2 sequences are KGHSH and LQKENI. The V gene lost 1 base and the J gene lost 9 bases, with 8 bases spanning the gap. The CDR3 here is CASSPRVRTQYF. The DNA for the CDR3 is TGTGCCAGCTCACCACGTGTAAGGACGCAGTATTTT.

This clone was observed a handful of times. The V call is TRBV23-1, the J call TRBJ1-2; D is ambiguous. TRBV23-1 is assigned to the ORF class and has an uncertain function. Trimming took 8 bases from V and 8 from J, leaving 9 bases between them. The CDR3 is 10 residues long. The CDR3 protein is CASGEGGYTF. CDR3 DNA: TGCGCCAGCGGTGAAGGGGGCTACACCTTC.

As regards this clone: Other DNA sequences of this sample code for an identical CDR3. The chain employs TRBV30 and TRBJ1-5; D remains unclear. V lost 0 bases to trimming and J lost 0 bases, with 3 bases between them. The CDR3 sequence is 13 residues long. CDR1 is GTSNPN, CDR2 SVGIG, per germline (reference sequence). The CDR3 DNA is TGTGCCTGGAGTGTTCGTAGCAATCAGCCCCAGCATTTT. Amino acids: CAWSVRSNQPQHF.

This clone was counted between two and nine times. V gene TRBV5-1 combines with J gene TRBJ2-7; the match to TRBD2 covers 7 bases. The CDR3 totals 16 residues. The germline V gene encodes CDR1 SGHRS and CDR2 YFSETQ. With 4 bases clipped from V and 3 bases from J, the junction kept 13 bases outside the gene matches. The CDR3, as DNA: TGCGCCAGCAGCCTCTCGGGAGCGGGATCCAACTACGAGCAGTACTTC. It encodes CASSLSGAGSNYEQYF.

The DNA for the CDR3 is TGCGCCAGCAGCGCGGGACCTGGGGAGACCCAGTACTTC. Translated, it gives CASSAGPGETQYF. This sequence joins TRBV5-1 and TRBJ2-5; possibly TRBD2 for D (6 bases). This CDR3 is built from 13 residues. Germline CDR1 and CDR2: SGHRS and YFSETQ. V dropped 4 bases and J dropped 5 bases, with 12 bases sitting between them.

This clone was seen a handful of times. This chain uses TRBV28 with TRBJ1-1; D is unclear. The V gene's germline CDR1 is MDHEN and CDR2 SYDVKM. The V end was cut by 6 bases, the J end by 4 bases, with 18 bases between. The CDR3 has 15 amino acids. DNA of the CDR3: TGTGCCAGCAGCCTAGGAGGGCGCGGGATCACTGAAGCTTTCTTT. Protein product: CASSLGGRGITEAFF.